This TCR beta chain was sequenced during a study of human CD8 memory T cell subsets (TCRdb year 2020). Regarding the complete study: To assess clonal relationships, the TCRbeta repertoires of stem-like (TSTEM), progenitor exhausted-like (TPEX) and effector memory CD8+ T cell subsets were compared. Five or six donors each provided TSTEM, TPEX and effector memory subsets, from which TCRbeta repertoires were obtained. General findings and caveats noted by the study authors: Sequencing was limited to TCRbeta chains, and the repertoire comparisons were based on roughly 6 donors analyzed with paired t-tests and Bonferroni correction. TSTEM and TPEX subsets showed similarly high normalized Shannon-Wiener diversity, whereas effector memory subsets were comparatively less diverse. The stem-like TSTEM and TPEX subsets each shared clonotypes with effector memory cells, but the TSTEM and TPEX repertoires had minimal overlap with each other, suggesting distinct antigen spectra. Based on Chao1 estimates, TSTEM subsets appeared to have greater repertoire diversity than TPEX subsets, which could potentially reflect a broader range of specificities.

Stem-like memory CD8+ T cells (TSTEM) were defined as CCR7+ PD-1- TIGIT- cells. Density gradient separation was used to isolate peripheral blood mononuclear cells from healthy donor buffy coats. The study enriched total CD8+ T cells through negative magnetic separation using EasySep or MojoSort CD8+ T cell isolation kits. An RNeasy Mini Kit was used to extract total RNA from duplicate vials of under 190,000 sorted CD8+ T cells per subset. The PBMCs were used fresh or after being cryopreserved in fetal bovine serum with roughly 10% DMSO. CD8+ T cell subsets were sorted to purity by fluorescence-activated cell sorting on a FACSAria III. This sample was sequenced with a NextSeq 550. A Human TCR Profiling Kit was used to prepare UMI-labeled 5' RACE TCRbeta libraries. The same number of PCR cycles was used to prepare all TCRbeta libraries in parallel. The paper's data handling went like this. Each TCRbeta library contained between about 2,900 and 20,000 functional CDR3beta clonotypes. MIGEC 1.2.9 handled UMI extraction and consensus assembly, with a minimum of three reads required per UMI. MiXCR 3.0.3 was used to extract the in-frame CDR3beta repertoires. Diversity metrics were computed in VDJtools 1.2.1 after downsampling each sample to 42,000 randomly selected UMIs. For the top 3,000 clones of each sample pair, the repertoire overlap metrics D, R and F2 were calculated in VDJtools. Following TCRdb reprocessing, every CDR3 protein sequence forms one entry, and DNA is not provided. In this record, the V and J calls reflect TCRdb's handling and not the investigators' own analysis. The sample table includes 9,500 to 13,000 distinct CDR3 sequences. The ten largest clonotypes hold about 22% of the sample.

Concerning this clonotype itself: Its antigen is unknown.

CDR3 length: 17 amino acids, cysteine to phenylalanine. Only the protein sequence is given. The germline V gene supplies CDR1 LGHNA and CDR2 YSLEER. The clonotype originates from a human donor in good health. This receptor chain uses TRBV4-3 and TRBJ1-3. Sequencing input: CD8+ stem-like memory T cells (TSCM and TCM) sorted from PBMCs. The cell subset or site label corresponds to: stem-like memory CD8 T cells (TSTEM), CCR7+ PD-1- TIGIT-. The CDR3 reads CASSQGSGPSSGNTIYF.